This T cell receptor (beta chain) was found in a study of vaccination and CD4 T cells after COVID-19. Study summary: Each control was exposed to a CEFX pool, an HIV-1 Nef pool, or no peptide at all.

Treatment in this sample: approximately 9-day PBMC culture with coronavirus spike peptide pools or control peptides (ViraFEST assay). Overall study results and limits: SARS-CoV-2-reactive clonotypes showed a nonsignificant median rise from roughly 22 to 38.

About this clonotype itself: Its antigen is as yet unknown.

Sequence data for DNA of cultured CD4+ T cells were generated by the Oncomine TCR Beta short-read assay. TCRdb processed the PCR reads anew with MiXCR; each CDR3 protein has one entry. This sample yields over 14,000 distinct CDR3 sequences, of which around 48% are seen a single time; under 8.5% belongs to the top ten. The germline V and J ends were trimmed by 10 bases and 0 bases, with 19 bases remaining between them. The germline V gene has CDR1 MNHNS and CDR2 SASEGT. This CDR3 contains 17 residues. This chain links TRBV6-1 with TRBJ2-6; D remains ambiguous. The clonotype comes from a human donor who had recovered from COVID-19. The sequencing input was CD4+ T cells from blood, cultured in vitro. CDR3 DNA: TGTGCCACTTTAGCTGCAGCACTTCTCTCTGGGGCCAACGTCCTGACTTTC. Protein sequence: CATLAAALLSGANVLTF.